This T cell receptor (beta chain) was observed in a study of T cells in Graves' hyperthyroidism and ophthalmopathy. The overall study: Sampling of peripheral blood happened at initial diagnosis, prior to any treatment. Findings and caveats of the study: Prediction of ophthalmopathy progression came a median around 6 months pre-onset.

RNA transcripts were the template for amplifying TCR beta CDR3 regions. The HTBI primer set served for first-round RT-PCR of the TCR CDR3. One entry per CDR3 protein, called by TCRdb with MiXCR from the multiplex PCR reads. The sample records roughly 240,000 distinct CDR3 sequences, 16% being singletons. The diagnoses drew upon clinical symptoms, serum thyroxine and TRAb, thyroid ultrasound and orbital computed tomography. The junction had 13 bases not matched to a gene; V was cut back by 7 bases and J by 4 bases. CDR3 size: 16 residues. Germline lookup yields CDR1 MNHEY and CDR2 SMNVEV (reference sequence). This clonotype showed up many times. Its specificity is not known.

This sequence was found in a woman between 18 and 30 years old with Graves' ophthalmopathy. The V call is TRBV27, the J call TRBJ1-2; the match to TRBD1 covers 9 bases. The sequenced sample consisted of blood. The CDR3 loop is CASKGVDTGGGYGYTF. DNA for the CDR3: TGTGCCAGCAAGGGCGTAGATACAGGGGGCGGCTATGGCTACACCTTC.